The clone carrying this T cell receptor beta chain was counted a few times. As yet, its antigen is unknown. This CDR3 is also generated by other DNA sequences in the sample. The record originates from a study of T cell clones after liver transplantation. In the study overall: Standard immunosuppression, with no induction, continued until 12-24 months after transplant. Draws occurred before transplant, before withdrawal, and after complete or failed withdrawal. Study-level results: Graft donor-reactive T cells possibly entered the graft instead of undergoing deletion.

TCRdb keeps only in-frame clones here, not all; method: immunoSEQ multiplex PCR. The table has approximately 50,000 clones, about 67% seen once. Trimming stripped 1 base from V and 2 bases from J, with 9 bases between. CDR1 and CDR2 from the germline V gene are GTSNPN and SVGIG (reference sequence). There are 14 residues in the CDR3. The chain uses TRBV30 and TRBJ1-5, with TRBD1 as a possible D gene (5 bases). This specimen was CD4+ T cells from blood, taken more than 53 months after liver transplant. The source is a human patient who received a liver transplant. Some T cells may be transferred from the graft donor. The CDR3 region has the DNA TGTGCCTGGAGTGGTACGGGACGCAATCAGCCCCAGCATTTT. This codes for CAWSGTGRNQPQHF. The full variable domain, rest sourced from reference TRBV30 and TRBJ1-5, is SQTIHQWPATLVQPVGSPLSLECTVEGTSNPNLYWYRQAAGRGLQLLFYSVGIGQISSEVPQNLSASRPQDRQFILSSKKLLLSDSGFYLCAWSGTGRNQPQHFGDGTRLSIL.